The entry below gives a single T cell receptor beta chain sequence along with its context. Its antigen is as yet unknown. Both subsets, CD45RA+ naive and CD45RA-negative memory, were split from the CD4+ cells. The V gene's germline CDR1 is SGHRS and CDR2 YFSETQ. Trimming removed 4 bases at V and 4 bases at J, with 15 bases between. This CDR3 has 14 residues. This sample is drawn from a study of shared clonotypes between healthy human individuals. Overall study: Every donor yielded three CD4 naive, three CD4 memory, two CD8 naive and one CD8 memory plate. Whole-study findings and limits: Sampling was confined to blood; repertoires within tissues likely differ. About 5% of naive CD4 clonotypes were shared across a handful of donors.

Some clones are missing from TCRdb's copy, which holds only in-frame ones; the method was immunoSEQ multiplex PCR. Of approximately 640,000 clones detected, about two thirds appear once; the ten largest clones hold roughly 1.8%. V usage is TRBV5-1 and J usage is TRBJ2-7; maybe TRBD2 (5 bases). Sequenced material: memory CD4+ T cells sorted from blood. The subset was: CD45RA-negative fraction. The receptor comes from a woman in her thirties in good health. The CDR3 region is CASSLTQSGYEQYF. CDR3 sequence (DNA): TGCGCCAGCAGCCTTACCCAAAGCGGTTACGAGCAGTACTTC.